This record concerns one T cell receptor beta chain sequence. Trimming removed 5 bases at V and 9 bases at J, with 10 bases between. The CDR3 consists of 12 residues. The V gene's germline CDR1 is SGHTA and CDR2 FQGNSA. This record comes from a study of technical replicates of blood from a handful of donors. Sequenced by immunoSEQ multiplex PCR; TCRdb stores in-frame clones only, minus some. The data show about 67,000 clones, 95% to 98% seen once. Input material: T cells isolated from PBMCs. This TCR was recovered from a human donor in good health. The J gene is TRBJ1-4, the V gene TRBV7-2; no reliable D call. This CDR3 is CASSPPSQKLFF. Written as DNA, the CDR3 is TGTGCCAGCAGCCCCCCAAGCCAAAAACTGTTTTTT.